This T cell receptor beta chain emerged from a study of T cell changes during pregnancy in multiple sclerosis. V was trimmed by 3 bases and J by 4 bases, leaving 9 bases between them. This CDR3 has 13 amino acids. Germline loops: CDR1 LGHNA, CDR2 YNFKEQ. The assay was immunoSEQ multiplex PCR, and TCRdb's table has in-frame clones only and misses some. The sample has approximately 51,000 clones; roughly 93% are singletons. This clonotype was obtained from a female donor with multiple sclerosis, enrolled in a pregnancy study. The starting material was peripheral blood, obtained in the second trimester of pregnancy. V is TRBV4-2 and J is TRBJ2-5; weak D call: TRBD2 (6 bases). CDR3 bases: TGTGCCAGCAGCCAGGCGGGAAGAGAGACCCAGTACTTC. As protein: CASSQAGRETQYF.